These T cell receptor beta chains were read from a single sample in a study of blood T cell repertoires in COVID-19. This table comes from immunoSEQ multiplex PCR, and its TCRdb copy is limited to in-frame clones, with some not included. The sample has roughly 150,000 clones, around 86% seen once. Sequenced: PBMCs or T cells enriched from blood (not recorded which). The receptor source for this set is a man aged 50 or older who had recovered from COVID-19. The CDR3 runs from the conserved cysteine through the conserved F or W. D genes are given only for firm matches. Clone size is stated in some rows and not others, as once, few, many or a class when expanded.

15	TRBJ1-5	TRBD1	TRBV28	once	CASIPGDRVGQPQHF	TGTGCCAGCATCCCAGGGGACAGGGTAGGTCAGCCCCAGCATTTT
15	TRBJ2-1	TRBD2	TRBV19	.	CASSISRGGLNEQFF	TGTGCCAGTAGTATCAGTCGGGGGGGCCTCAATGAGCAGTTCTTC
15	TRBJ2-3	TRBD2	TRBV7-3	.	CASSRGLAGEEGQYF	TGTGCCAGCAGCCGTGGACTAGCGGGAGAAGAAGGGCAGTATTTT
15	TRBJ2-5	TRBD1	TRBV11-1	.	CASSFGTGGQETQYF	TGTGCCAGCAGCTTCGGGACAGGAGGACAAGAGACCCAGTACTTC
15	TRBJ1-1	TRBD1	TRBV13	.	CASRDRGRDGTEAFF	TGTGCCAGCAGGGACAGGGGGCGGGATGGCACTGAAGCTTTCTTT
16	TRBJ1-3	.	TRBV28	.	CASSRPGGFKGNTIYF	TGTGCCAGCAGTCGACCTGGGGGGTTTAAGGGAAACACCATATATTTT
15	TRBJ1-2	.	TRBV7-6	.	CASSLVGGARNGYTF	TGTGCCAGCAGCTTAGTAGGGGGGGCTAGGAATGGCTACACCTTC
13	TRBJ2-7	TRBD1	TRBV2	.	CASMGQGAHEQYF	TGTGCCAGCATGGGACAGGGGGCGCATGAGCAGTACTTC
15	TRBJ1-6	TRBD1	TRBV10-3	few	CAISEGQGANSPLHF	TGTGCCATCAGTGAAGGGCAGGGGGCAAATTCACCCCTCCACTTT
17	TRBJ1-4	TRBD1	TRBV11-2	.	CASSLDPQGAGNEKLFF	TGTGCCAGCAGCTTAGATCCCCAGGGGGCCGGAAATGAAAAACTGTTTTTT
15	TRBJ1-4	.	TRBV5-6	.	CASSLPSGSGEKLFF	TGTGCCAGCAGCTTGCCATCCGGGAGTGGTGAAAAACTGTTTTTT
15	TRBJ1-6	.	TRBV30	.	CAWSAGLADNSPLHF	TGTGCCTGGAGCGCCGGTCTAGCGGATAATTCACCCCTCCACTTT
14	TRBJ2-2	.	TRBV7-2	.	CASSFSGNTGELFF	TGTGCCAGCAGCTTTAGCGGGAACACCGGGGAGCTGTTTTTT
17	TRBJ2-1	TRBD2	TRBV4-1	.	CASSQGTSGRMGNEQFF	TGCGCCAGCAGCCAAGGGACTAGCGGGAGGATGGGCAATGAGCAGTTCTTC
14	TRBJ2-1	.	TRBV29-1	.	CSVERGYNYNEQFF	TGCAGCGTTGAACGGGGTTATAATTACAATGAGCAGTTCTTC
14	TRBJ2-5	.	TRBV29-1	.	CSVEASGGGAFQYF	TGCAGCGTTGAAGCATCTGGAGGCGGGGCGTTCCAGTACTTC
15	TRBJ1-1	.	TRBV4-3	.	CASSQDFQGGTEAFF	TGCGCCAGCAGCCAAGATTTTCAGGGAGGCACTGAAGCTTTCTTT
15	TRBJ1-1	.	TRBV7-2	.	CASSLVTGMYTEAFF	TGTGCCAGCAGCTTAGTGACGGGGATGTACACTGAAGCTTTCTTT
15	TRBJ2-1	TRBD2	TRBV27	.	CASSARGTSVNEQFF	TGTGCCAGCAGTGCCCGGGGGACTAGCGTGAATGAGCAGTTCTTC
15	TRBJ1-4	.	TRBV5-6	once	CASSSRGGFNEKLFF	TGTGCCAGCAGCTCTCGCGGAGGGTTTAATGAAAAACTGTTTTTT
15	TRBJ2-4	TRBD1	TRBV6-5	.	CAIYWTGLAKNIQYF	TGTGCCATCTACTGGACAGGGCTAGCCAAAAACATTCAGTACTTC
15	TRBJ1-5	.	TRBV5-1	.	CASSPRSGINQPQHF	TGCGCCAGCAGCCCGCGGTCGGGGATAAATCAGCCCCAGCATTTT
13	TRBJ1-1	TRBD1	TRBV29-1	.	CSVGGQLNTEAFF	TGCAGCGTTGGGGGACAGTTGAACACTGAAGCTTTCTTT
17	TRBJ2-2	TRBD1	TRBV19	.	CASSTGDRYLNTGELFF	TGTGCCAGTAGTACGGGGGACAGGTACCTCAACACCGGGGAGCTGTTTTTT
15	TRBJ1-4	TRBD1	TRBV18	.	CASSQRQGGDEKLFF	TGTGCCAGCTCCCAAAGACAGGGAGGCGATGAAAAACTGTTTTTT
14	TRBJ2-3	.	TRBV27	.	CASSFEGEADTQYF	TGTGCCAGCAGTTTCGAGGGAGAAGCAGATACGCAGTATTTT
16	TRBJ2-3	TRBD2	TRBV7-2	.	CASSLRGGRGTDTQYF	TGTGCCAGCAGCTTACGGGGCGGGAGGGGGACAGATACGCAGTATTTT
15	TRBJ2-7	.	TRBV28	.	CASSTTGGTPYEQYF	TGTGCCAGCAGCACGACCGGGGGGACACCCTACGAGCAGTACTTC
14	TRBJ1-2	TRBD1	TRBV6-4	.	CASSDSGTGVGYTF	TGTGCCAGCAGTGACTCGGGAACAGGGGTGGGCTACACCTTC
15	TRBJ2-1	TRBD2	TRBV9	.	CASTPGGGTNNEQFF	TGTGCCAGCACCCCAGGCGGGGGTACTAACAATGAGCAGTTCTTC
14	TRBJ2-1	.	TRBV5-1	once	CASSRPAQGVQQFF	TGCGCCAGCAGCCGACCGGCACAGGGAGTACAGCAGTTCTTC
19	TRBJ2-7	TRBD2	TRBV5-4	.	CASSAPGLAGGHSIYEQYF	TGTGCCAGCAGCGCTCCGGGACTAGCGGGAGGGCATAGTATTTACGAGCAGTACTTC
17	TRBJ2-3	TRBD1	TRBV29-1	.	CSVSLLKQGARTDTQYF	TGCAGCGTTTCCCTCCTTAAACAGGGGGCCCGGACAGATACGCAGTATTTT
14	TRBJ1-2	.	TRBV2	.	CASSEARQPYGYTF	TGTGCCAGCAGTGAAGCGCGACAGCCCTATGGCTACACCTTC
15	TRBJ2-7	TRBD2	TRBV28	few	CASSLGGGSSYEQYF	TGTGCCAGCAGTTTGGGCGGGGGTAGCTCCTACGAGCAGTACTTC
14	TRBJ1-2	TRBD1	TRBV2	few	CASSWDRADYGYTF	TGTGCCAGCAGTTGGGACAGGGCTGACTATGGCTACACCTTC
15	TRBJ1-2	.	TRBV19	.	CASSIKVGSNYGYTF	TGTGCCAGTAGTATTAAGGTCGGGAGCAACTATGGCTACACCTTC
13	TRBJ1-5	TRBD1	TRBV5-8	.	CASQGQGFEPQHF	TGTGCCAGCCAGGGACAGGGCTTTGAGCCCCAGCATTTT
16	TRBJ2-2	TRBD2	TRBV9	.	CASSYGTSGSAGELFF	TGTGCCAGCAGCTATGGGACTAGCGGGAGTGCCGGGGAGCTGTTTTTT
14	TRBJ2-5	TRBD1	TRBV5-1	.	CASSRPRTGETQYF	TGCGCCAGCAGCCGGCCGAGGACAGGGGAGACCCAGTACTTC
16	TRBJ1-5	TRBD1	TRBV27	.	CASSFEDRVIFQPQHF	TGTGCCAGCAGTTTTGAGGACAGGGTAATATTTCAGCCCCAGCATTTT
12	TRBJ2-7	TRBD2	TRBV13	.	CASNRGGHEQYF	TGTGCCAGCAACCGGGGGGGCCACGAGCAGTACTTC
11	TRBJ1-2	.	TRBV6-5	.	CASRPREWTTF	TGTGCCAGCCGCCCGAGGGAGTGGACTACCTTC
13	TRBJ1-2	.	TRBV6-5	.	CASSPRDYNLATF	TGTGCCAGCAGTCCCCGGGACTATAATTTGGCAACCTTC
14	TRBJ1-2	.	TRBV7-8	once	CASSLSREHYGYTF	TGTGCCAGCAGCTTATCCCGGGAACACTATGGCTACACCTTC
15	TRBJ2-5	TRBD2	TRBV2	.	CASSEWGGSSETQYF	TGTGCCAGCAGTGAATGGGGGGGGTCATCAGAGACCCAGTACTTC
14	TRBJ2-3	.	TRBV5-1	.	CASTRGGSTDTQYF	TGCGCCAGCACCCGGGGTGGGAGCACAGATACGCAGTATTTT
12	TRBJ1-2	.	TRBV28	.	CASSSTLLGYTF	TGTGCCAGCAGTTCGACATTATTAGGCTACACCTTC
13	TRBJ2-5	TRBD2	TRBV29-1	.	CSVHVLAGETQYF	TGCAGCGTTCATGTACTAGCGGGAGAGACCCAGTACTTC
14	TRBJ2-6	.	TRBV7-2	.	CASSYSSGANVLTF	TGTGCCAGCAGCTATAGCTCTGGGGCCAACGTCCTGACTTTC